This TCR beta chain comes out of a study of cytomegalovirus exposure and HLA in healthy donors. The V gene end was trimmed by 3 bases and the J gene end by 6 bases; junction bases not matched to a gene: 2. Germline CDR1 SEHNR, CDR2 FQNEAQ (reference sequence). This CDR3 comprises 14 residues. This clone was detected once. The donors were in the roughly 130-subject validation cohort; that cohort was separate from the roughly 730-subject first cohort. The assay was immunoSEQ multiplex PCR, and TCRdb's table has in-frame clones only and misses some. This sample has some 48,000 clones, with 94% found just once.

The V call is TRBV7-9, the J call TRBJ2-7; the match to TRBD2 covers 13 bases. The clonotype was recovered from a woman between 18 and 29 years old in good health and CMV-seropositive. Input material: PBMCs. The CDR3 sequence: CASSFGLAGAEQYF. The CDR3 DNA is TGTGCCAGCAGCTTCGGACTAGCGGGGGCCGAGCAGTACTTC.